A single sample gave rise to the 2 T cell receptor beta chains below, sequenced in a study of cytomegalovirus exposure and HLA in healthy donors. Primers included in the PCR were 60 Vbeta and 13 Jbeta primers. Assay used: immunoSEQ multiplex PCR; TCRdb lists only in-frame clones, some missing. The sample gives fewer than 150,000 clones, around 70% of which show up once; 1.5% to 2% is in the top ten. Sequenced material: PBMCs. The receptor set was obtained from a woman in her thirties in good health and CMV-seronegative.

As DNA, the CDR3 is TGTGCCAGCAGCCAAGGGGGCAGGGCGGAAATGAACACTGAAGCTTTCTTT. Its translation is CASSQGGRAEMNTEAFF. The chain couples TRBV4-2 to TRBJ1-1; a possible D gene is TRBD1 (5 bases). Trimming stripped 1 base from V and 0 bases from J, with 15 bases between. Germline CDR1 is LGHNA and CDR2 is YNFKEQ. The CDR3 runs 17 residues.

This sequence joins TRBV6-5 and TRBJ2-7; 8 bases agree with TRBD2. The CDR3 is 15 residues long. Germline trimming cut 7 bases from V and 3 bases from J; bases unmatched to any gene: 11. Germline values: CDR1 MNHEY, CDR2 SVGAGI. The CDR3 sequence is CASTRSLAGIYEQYF. CDR3 nucleotide sequence: TGTGCCAGCACCCGCAGTCTAGCGGGCATCTACGAGCAGTACTTC.